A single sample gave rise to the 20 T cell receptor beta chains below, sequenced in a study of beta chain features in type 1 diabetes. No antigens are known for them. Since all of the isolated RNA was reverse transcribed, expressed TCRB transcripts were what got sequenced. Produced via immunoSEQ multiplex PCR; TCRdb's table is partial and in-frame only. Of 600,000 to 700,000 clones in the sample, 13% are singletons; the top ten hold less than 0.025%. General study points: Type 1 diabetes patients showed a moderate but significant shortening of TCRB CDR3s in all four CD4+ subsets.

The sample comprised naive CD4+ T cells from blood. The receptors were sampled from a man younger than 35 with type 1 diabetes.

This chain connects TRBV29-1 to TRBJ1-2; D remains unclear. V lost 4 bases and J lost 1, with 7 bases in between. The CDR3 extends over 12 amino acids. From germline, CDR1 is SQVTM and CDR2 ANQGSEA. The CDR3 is CSVGQFNYGYTF. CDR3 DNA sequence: TGCAGCGTTGGACAATTTAACTATGGCTACACCTTC.

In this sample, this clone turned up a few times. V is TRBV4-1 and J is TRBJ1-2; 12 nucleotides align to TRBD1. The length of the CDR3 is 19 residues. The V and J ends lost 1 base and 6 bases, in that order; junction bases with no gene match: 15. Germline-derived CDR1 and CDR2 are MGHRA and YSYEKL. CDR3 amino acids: CASSQVRVPGQGARNGYTF. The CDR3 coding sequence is TGCGCCAGCAGCCAAGTTCGAGTACCGGGACAGGGGGCGCGAAATGGCTACACCTTC.

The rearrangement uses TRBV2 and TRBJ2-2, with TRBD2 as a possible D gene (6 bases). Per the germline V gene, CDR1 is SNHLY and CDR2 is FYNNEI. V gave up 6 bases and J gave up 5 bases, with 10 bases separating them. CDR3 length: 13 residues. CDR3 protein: CASSQRETGELFF. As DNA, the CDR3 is TGTGCCAGCAGCCAACGGGAGACCGGGGAGCTGTTTTTT.

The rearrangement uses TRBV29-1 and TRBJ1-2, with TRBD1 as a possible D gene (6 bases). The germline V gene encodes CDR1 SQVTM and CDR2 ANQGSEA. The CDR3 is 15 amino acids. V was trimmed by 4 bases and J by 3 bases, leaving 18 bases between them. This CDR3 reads CSVGPKGQFDYGYTF. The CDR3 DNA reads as TGCAGCGTTGGACCTAAAGGACAGTTCGACTATGGCTACACCTTC.

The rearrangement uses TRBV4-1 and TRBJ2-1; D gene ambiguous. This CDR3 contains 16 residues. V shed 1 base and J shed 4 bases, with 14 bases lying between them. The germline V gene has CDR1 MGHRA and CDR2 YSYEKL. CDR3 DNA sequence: TGCGCCAGCAGCCAAGGGGTGACAAGTTTATACAATGAGCAGTTCTTC. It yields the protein CASSQGVTSLYNEQFF.

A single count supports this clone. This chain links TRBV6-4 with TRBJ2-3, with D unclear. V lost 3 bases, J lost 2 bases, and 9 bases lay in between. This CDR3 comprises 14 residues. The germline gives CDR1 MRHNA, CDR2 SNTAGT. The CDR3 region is CASSESGFTDTQYF. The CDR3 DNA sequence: TGTGCCAGCAGTGAAAGTGGTTTCACAGATACGCAGTATTTT.

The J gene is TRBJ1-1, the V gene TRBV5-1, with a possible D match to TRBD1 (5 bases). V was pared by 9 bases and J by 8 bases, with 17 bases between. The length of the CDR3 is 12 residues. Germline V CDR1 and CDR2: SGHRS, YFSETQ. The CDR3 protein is CANPPGRGEAFF. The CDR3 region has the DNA TGCGCCAACCCTCCGGGACGCGGGGAAGCTTTCTTT. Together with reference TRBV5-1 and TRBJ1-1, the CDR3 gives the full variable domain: KAGVTQTPRYLIKTRGQQVTLSCSPISGHRSVSWYQQTPGQGLQFLFEYFSETQRNKGNFPGRFSGRQFSNSRSEMNVSTLELGDSALYLCANPPGRGEAFFGQGTRLTVV.

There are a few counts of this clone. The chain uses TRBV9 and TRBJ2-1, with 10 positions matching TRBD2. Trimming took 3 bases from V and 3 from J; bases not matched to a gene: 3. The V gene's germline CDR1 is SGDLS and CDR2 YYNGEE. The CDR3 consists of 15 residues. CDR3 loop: CASSASGSDYNEQFF. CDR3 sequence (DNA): TGTGCCAGCAGCGCTAGCGGGAGTGACTACAATGAGCAGTTCTTC.

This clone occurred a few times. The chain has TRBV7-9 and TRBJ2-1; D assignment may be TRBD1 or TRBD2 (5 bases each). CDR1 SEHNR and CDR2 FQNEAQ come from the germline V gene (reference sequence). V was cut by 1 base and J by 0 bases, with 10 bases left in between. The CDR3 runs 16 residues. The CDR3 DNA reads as TGTGCCAGCAGCTTAGGGGGGTTTAGCTCCTACAATGAGCAGTTCTTC. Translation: CASSLGGFSSYNEQFF.

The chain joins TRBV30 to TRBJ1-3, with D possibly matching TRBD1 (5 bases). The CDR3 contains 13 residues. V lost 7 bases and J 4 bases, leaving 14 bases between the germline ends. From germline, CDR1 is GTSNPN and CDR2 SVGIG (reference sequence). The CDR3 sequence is CASQGSEGNTIYF. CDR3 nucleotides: TGTGCCTCCCAGGGCAGCGAAGGAAACACCATATATTTT. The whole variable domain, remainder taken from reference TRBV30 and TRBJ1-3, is SQTIHQWPATLVQPVGSPLSLECTVEGTSNPNLYWYRQAAGRGLQLLFYSVGIGQISSEVPQNLSASRPQDRQFILSSKKLLLSDSGFYLCASQGSEGNTIYFGEGSWLTVV.

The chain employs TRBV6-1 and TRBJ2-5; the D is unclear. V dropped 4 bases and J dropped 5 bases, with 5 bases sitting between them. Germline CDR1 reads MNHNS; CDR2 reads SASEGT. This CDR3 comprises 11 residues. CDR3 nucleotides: TGTGCCAGCAGTGGCTCGGAGACCCAGTACTTC. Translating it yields CASSGSETQYF.

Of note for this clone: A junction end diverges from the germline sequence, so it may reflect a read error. CDR3 nucleotides: TGTGCCATCAGTGAGTCGCCAGGGAACTATGGCTACACCTTC. It is translated as CAISESPGNYGYTF. V gene TRBV6-5 combines with J gene TRBJ1-2; D is perhaps TRBD1 (5 bases). The CDR3 length is 14 residues. CDR1 is MNHEY, CDR2 SVGAGI, per germline.

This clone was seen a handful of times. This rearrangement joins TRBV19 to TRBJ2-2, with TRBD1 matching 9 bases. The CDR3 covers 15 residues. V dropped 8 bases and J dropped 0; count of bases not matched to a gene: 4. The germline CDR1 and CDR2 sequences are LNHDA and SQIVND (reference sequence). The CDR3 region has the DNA TGTGCCAGTCCTAGGGACAGGGCGAACACCGGGGAGCTGTTTTTT. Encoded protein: CASPRDRANTGELFF.

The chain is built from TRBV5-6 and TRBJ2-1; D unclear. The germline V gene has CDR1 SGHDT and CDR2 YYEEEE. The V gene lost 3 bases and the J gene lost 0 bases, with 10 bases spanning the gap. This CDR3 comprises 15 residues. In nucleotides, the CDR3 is TGTGCCAGCAGCTCCTCCCCCAACTCCTACAATGAGCAGTTCTTC. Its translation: CASSSSPNSYNEQFF.

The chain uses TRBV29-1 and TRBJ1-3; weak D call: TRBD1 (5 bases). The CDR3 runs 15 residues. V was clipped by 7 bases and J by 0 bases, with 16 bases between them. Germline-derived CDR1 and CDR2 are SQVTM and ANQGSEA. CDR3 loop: CSGTSGGASGNTIYF. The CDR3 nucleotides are TGCAGCGGCACCTCTGGCGGGGCCTCTGGAAACACCATATATTTT.

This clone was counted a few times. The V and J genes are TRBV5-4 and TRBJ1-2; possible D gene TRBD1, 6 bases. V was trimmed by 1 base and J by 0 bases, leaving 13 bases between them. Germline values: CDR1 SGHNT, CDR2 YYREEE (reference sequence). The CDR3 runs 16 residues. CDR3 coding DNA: TGTGCCAGCAGCTTGTATGGGGGCCCGGCTAACTATGGCTACACCTTC. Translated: CASSLYGGPANYGYTF.

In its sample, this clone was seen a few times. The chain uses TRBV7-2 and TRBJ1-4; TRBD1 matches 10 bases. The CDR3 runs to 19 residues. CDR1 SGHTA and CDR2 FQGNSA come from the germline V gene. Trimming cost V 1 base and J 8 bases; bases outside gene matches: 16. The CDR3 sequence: CASSLEDRGYWGVKEKLFF. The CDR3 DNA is TGTGCCAGCAGCTTAGAGGACAGGGGGTACTGGGGAGTTAAGGAAAAACTGTTTTTT.

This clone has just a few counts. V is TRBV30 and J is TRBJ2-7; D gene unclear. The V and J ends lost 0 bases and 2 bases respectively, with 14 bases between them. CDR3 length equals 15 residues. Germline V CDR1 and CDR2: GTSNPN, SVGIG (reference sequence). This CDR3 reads CAWSVLQNWTYEQYF. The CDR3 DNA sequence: TGTGCCTGGAGTGTACTCCAAAACTGGACCTACGAGCAGTACTTC.

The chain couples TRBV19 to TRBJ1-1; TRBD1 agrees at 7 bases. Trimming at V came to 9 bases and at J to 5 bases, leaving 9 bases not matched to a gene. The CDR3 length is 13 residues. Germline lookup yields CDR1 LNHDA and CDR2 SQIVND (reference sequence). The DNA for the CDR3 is TGTGCCAGCAAACGACAGGGAGAAACTGAAGCTTTCTTT. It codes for CASKRQGETEAFF.

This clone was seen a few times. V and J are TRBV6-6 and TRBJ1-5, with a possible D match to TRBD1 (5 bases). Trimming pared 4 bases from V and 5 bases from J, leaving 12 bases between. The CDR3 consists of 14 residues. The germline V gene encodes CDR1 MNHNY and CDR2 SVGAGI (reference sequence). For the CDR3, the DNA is TGTGCCAGCAGTTCACCCAGGGTAGATCAGCCCCAGCATTTT. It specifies CASSSPRVDQPQHF.